This T cell receptor beta chain stems from a study of post-analysis software for immune sequencing data. The wider study: Secondary progressive, relapsing-remitting and progressive-relapsing multiple sclerosis were among the included disease courses. Study-wide results and caveats: Controls had lower frequencies than patients of about five TRBV segments, which included TRBV5-6, TRBV5-1 and TRBV20-1.

Per the germline V gene, CDR1 is SGHKS and CDR2 is YYEKEE (reference sequence). Trimming shortened V by 0 bases and J by 2 bases, and 12 bases separated the two germline ends. The CDR3 runs to 15 residues. This clonotype was seen only a few times. Its antigen is unknown. Unique molecular identifiers were built into the TCR beta cDNA libraries. Input populations of about 0.95 to 10 million T cells gave rise to roughly 500,000 cDNA molecules. TCRdb reprocessed the PCR reads with MiXCR, giving one entry per CDR3 protein. The sample consists of 400,000 to 500,000 distinct CDR3 sequences, 35% to 45% of them appearing once.

The sample taken for sequencing was blood. The V gene is TRBV5-5, the J gene TRBJ2-7; D gene uncertain. The receptor was derived from a girl aged 2-10 years with multiple sclerosis. Written as DNA, the CDR3 is TGTGCCAGCAGCTTGGAGTTAACCGTCACCTACGAGCAGTACTTC. This sequence encodes CASSLELTVTYEQYF.